The sequence of this TCR beta chain was determined in a study of T cell responses to AZD1222 COVID-19 vaccine. Overall study results and limits: Clonal diversity was possibly underestimated; the donors were predominantly white British and more often female. Only a handful of people who got AZD1222 tested seropositive at baseline. Increases in Spike-specific TCR breadth and depth were seen after two AZD1222 doses.

Worth noting for this clone: Its specificity is not known.

The CDR3 length is 13 residues. V lost 0 bases and J 6 bases, leaving 8 bases between the germline ends. Germline V lookup: CDR1 SGHDT, CDR2 YYEEEE. TCRdb's table, derived via immunoSEQ multiplex PCR, lists solely in-frame clones and lacks some. The sample contains some 140,000 clones, approximately 92% of which appear only once. The sequence derives from an adult who received the AZD1222 COVID-19 vaccine. Sequences were derived from peripheral blood, sampled 28 days after the second AZD1222 dose. The rearrangement links TRBV5-6 to TRBJ2-3; maybe TRBD1 (6 bases). CDR3 region: CASSLGGPDTQYF. DNA for the CDR3: TGTGCCAGCAGCTTGGGGGGGCCGGATACGCAGTATTTT.